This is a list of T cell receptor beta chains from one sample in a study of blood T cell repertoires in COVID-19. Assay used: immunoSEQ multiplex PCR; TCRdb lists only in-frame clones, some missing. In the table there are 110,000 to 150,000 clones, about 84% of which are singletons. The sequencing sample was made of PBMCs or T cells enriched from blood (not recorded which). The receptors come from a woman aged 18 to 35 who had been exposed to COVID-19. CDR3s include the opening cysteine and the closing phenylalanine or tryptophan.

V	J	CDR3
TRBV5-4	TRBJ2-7	CASSLASGTSSYEQYF
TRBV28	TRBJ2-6	CASSPTGQGKNVLTF
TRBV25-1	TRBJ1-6	CASSATGVFNSPLHF
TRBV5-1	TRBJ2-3	CASSLRTSGNTQYF
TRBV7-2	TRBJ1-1	CASSSGQGVNGAF
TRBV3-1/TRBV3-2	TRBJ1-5	CASSPRQSNQPQHF
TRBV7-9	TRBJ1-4	CASSPGQGEGRNEKLFF
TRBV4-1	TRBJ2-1	CASSQGGRTSGLYNEQFF
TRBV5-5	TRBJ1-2	CASSLAGQGNYGYTF
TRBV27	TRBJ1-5	CASSSRQASLKRQNQPQHF
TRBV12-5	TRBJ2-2	CASGPTDNPKTGELFF
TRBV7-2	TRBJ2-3	CASSFGTSGVTDTQYF
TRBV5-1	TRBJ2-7	CASSTVGSGSYEQYF
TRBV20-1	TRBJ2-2	CSASRDRVITGELFF
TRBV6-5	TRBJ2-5	CASSYSTSGSPETQYF
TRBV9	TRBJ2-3	CASSVVAGATDTQYF
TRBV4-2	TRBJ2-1	CASSQDRRQGLHNEQFF
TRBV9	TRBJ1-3	CASSGAGQPAGNTIYF
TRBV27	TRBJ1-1	CATREGNTEAFF
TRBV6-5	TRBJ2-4	CASRGSQGSKNIQYF
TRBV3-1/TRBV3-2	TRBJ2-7	CASSRGDEQYF
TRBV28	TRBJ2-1	CASSFLAEINNEQFF
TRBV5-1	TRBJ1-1	CASTQGTNTEAFF
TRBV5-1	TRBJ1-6	CASRWAGGGNSPLHF
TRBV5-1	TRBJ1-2	CASSPQGSNYGYTF
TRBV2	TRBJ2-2	CASQTGPNTGELFF
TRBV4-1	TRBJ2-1	CASSLSRGGEQFF
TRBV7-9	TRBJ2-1	CASSYTGLAYEQFF